The next 26 T cell receptor beta chains were all read from a single sample in a study of shared clonotypes between healthy human individuals. Here immunoSEQ multiplex PCR was the method, and the copy in TCRdb shows in-frame clones only, minus some. The table has 1.6 million or so clones, roughly 97% seen once. The sample taken for sequencing was naive CD4+ T cells sorted from blood. Stated subset: CD45RA+ positively selected. These receptor sequences come from a man aged 25 to 40 in good health.

The rearrangement uses TRBV29-1 and TRBJ2-3, with D maybe TRBD1 (5 bases). There are 15 residues in the CDR3. Germline assignment: CDR1 SQVTM and CDR2 ANQGSEA. The V and J ends lost 4 bases and 4 bases respectively, with 18 bases between them. The CDR3 DNA reads as TGCAGCGTTGTTTTTAGGGCAGGGTTCCCAGATACGCAGTATTTT. This codes for CSVVFRAGFPDTQYF.

The gene calls are TRBV7-8 and TRBJ2-7; D is unresolved. Trimming took 0 bases from V and 3 from J, leaving 9 bases between them. In germline, CDR1 is SGHVS, CDR2 FQNEAQ. The CDR3 extends over 14 amino acids. CDR3: CASSLAGHLYEQYF. Here the CDR3 DNA reads TGTGCCAGCAGCTTAGCCGGGCATCTCTACGAGCAGTACTTC.

The chain employs TRBV30 and TRBJ1-1; D not certain. The CDR3 spans 14 residues. Germline-derived CDR1 and CDR2 are GTSNPN and SVGIG (reference sequence). Between the trimmed V and J ends, which lost 4 bases and 6 bases, there was a span of 18 bases. The CDR3 nucleotides are TGTGCCTGGAATCGACCGGATATGAGGTCTGAAGCTTTCTTT. As protein: CAWNRPDMRSEAFF.

The gene calls are TRBV4-1 and TRBJ2-7; the match to TRBD2 covers 7 bases. The V gene's germline CDR1 is MGHRA and CDR2 YSYEKL. J was trimmed by 4 bases and V by 1 base; bases with no gene match: 7. The CDR3 extends over 15 amino acids. CDR3 DNA: TGCGCCAGCAGCCAAGTCGGGGCGGGAGCGTACGAGCAGTACTTC. This sequence encodes CASSQVGAGAYEQYF.

This rearrangement joins TRBV7-2 to TRBJ2-7; 10 positions agree with TRBD1. The J segment lost 4 bases and the V segment lost 4 bases, leaving 7 bases of the junction unmatched. The CDR3 spans 15 residues. CDR1 SGHTA and CDR2 FQGNSA come from the germline V gene. The DNA of the CDR3 is TGTGCCAGCAGCTCCAGACAGGGGGCAGGGTACGAGCAGTACTTC. It yields the protein CASSSRQGAGYEQYF.

This chain connects TRBV28 to TRBJ1-1; weak D call: TRBD1 (5 bases). The CDR3 is 16 residues long. Germline values: CDR1 MDHEN, CDR2 SYDVKM. V was trimmed by 3 bases and J by 5 bases, leaving 19 bases between them. CDR3 nucleotides: TGTGCCAGCAGTTTTGGGGCGCGGGTTAGATTAACTGAAGCTTTCTTT. It translates to CASSFGARVRLTEAFF.

This sequence joins TRBV7-9 and TRBJ2-7, with 7 bases that match TRBD2. V was clipped by 4 bases and J by 3 bases; unmatched bases: 18. The CDR3 totals 18 residues. Germline V gene data show CDR1 as SEHNR and CDR2 as FQNEAQ (reference sequence). The CDR3 reads CASSSSPGGLAVNYEQYF. CDR3 in DNA: TGTGCCAGCAGCTCATCTCCGGGCGGGCTAGCGGTAAACTACGAGCAGTACTTC. Full variable domain (rest looked up from reference TRBV7-9 and TRBJ2-7): DTGVSQNPRHKITKRGQNVTFRCDPISEHNRLYWYRQTLGQGPEFLTYFQNEAQLEKSRLLSDRFSAERPKGSFSTLEIQRTEQGDSAMYLCASSSSPGGLAVNYEQYFGPGTRLTVT.

The chain employs TRBV11-2 and TRBJ2-1; no clear D gene. This CDR3 spans 13 amino acids. V lost 5 bases and J 4 bases, leaving 9 bases between the germline ends. Germline V CDR1 and CDR2: SGHAT, FQNNGV. The CDR3 DNA sequence: TGTGCCAGCAGCGAACGACATTACAATGAGCAGTTCTTC. The encoded protein is CASSERHYNEQFF.

The table lists this clone with a count of one. The rearrangement uses TRBV5-4 and TRBJ1-1; D not resolved. This CDR3 contains 15 residues. The V gene lost 0 bases and the J gene lost 1 base, with 10 bases spanning the gap. The germline CDR1 and CDR2 sequences are SGHNT and YYREEE (reference sequence). DNA for the CDR3: TGTGCCAGCAGCTTGGTATCCTCCCCGAACACTGAAGCTTTCTTT. This gives the protein CASSLVSSPNTEAFF.

CDR3 coding DNA: TGTGCCAGCAGCACCCAGGGACAATCCCCCGGACTAAAGGGCGGGGAGCTGTTTTTT. Encoded protein: CASSTQGQSPGLKGGELFF. The chain couples TRBV11-2 to TRBJ2-2; D may correspond to TRBD1 or TRBD2 (6 bases each). Germline lookup yields CDR1 SGHAT and CDR2 FQNNGV. Trimming left V 5 bases short and J 7 bases short, with 29 bases between. This CDR3 contains 19 residues.

This rearrangement joins TRBV6-6 to TRBJ2-1; weak D call: TRBD2 (5 bases). Trimming shortened V by 7 bases and J by 5 bases, and 15 bases separated the two germline ends. The CDR3 extends over 14 amino acids. Germline CDR1 is MNHNY and CDR2 is SVGAGI (reference sequence). The CDR3 region is CASTDRLADNEQFF. CDR3 in DNA: TGTGCCAGCACCGACCGGCTAGCAGACAATGAGCAGTTCTTC.

CDR3 in amino acids: CASSSGRGPYGYTF. The CDR3 DNA sequence: TGTGCCAGCAGTTCGGGGAGGGGACCCTATGGCTACACCTTC. The chain combines TRBV6-5 with TRBJ1-2; D might be TRBD1 (5 bases). The length of the CDR3 is 14 residues. CDR1 and CDR2 from the germline V gene are MNHEY and SVGAGI. The germline V and J ends were trimmed by 4 bases and 4 bases, with 13 bases remaining between them.

This rearrangement joins TRBV2 to TRBJ2-7, with TRBD2 matching 16 bases. The CDR3 consists of 17 residues. V shed 5 bases, J shed 4 bases, and the junction held 8 bases outside the gene matches. In germline, CDR1 is SNHLY, CDR2 FYNNEI. The CDR3 protein is CASSKEGLAGGRYEQYF. CDR3 DNA sequence: TGTGCCAGCAGTAAAGAGGGACTAGCGGGAGGGCGGTACGAGCAGTACTTC.

V usage is TRBV25-1 and J usage is TRBJ2-4; the D gene is possibly TRBD1 (5 bases). Trimming left V 4 bases short and J 3 bases short, with 19 bases between. The CDR3 is 17 amino acids. From germline, CDR1 is MGHDK and CDR2 SYGVNS. The CDR3 sequence: CASSGWGQNVGKNIQYF. The CDR3 coding sequence is TGTGCCAGCAGTGGATGGGGCCAAAACGTAGGCAAAAACATTCAGTACTTC.

This chain uses TRBV18 with TRBJ2-2; 10 bases map to TRBD2. The CDR3 length is 17 residues. Germline V CDR1 and CDR2: KGHSH, LQKENI. Losses at the gene ends were 2 bases for V and 5 bases for J; bases not matched to a gene: 8. CDR3 sequence: CASSPTPSGSVTGELFF. The CDR3 coding sequence is TGTGCCAGCTCACCAACCCCTAGCGGGAGTGTTACCGGGGAGCTGTTTTTT.

The chain combines TRBV5-1 with TRBJ2-7; D is perhaps TRBD1 (6 bases). This CDR3 contains 14 residues. The V gene's germline CDR1 is SGHRS and CDR2 YFSETQ. The germline V and J ends were trimmed by 2 bases and 5 bases, with 14 bases remaining between them. The CDR3 DNA sequence: TGCGCCAGCAGCTTATTACAGGGAATCCACGAGCAGTACTTC. Residues: CASSLLQGIHEQYF.

In its sample, this clone was seen once. This chain joins TRBV6-5 and TRBJ2-5; TRBD1 matches at 8 bases. V trimming: 6 bases; J trimming: 2 bases; junction bases outside the gene matches: 8. This CDR3 has 15 residues. Germline V CDR1 and CDR2: MNHEY, SVGAGI. In DNA, the CDR3 is TGTGCCAGCAGCCACAGGGGGTTGAGTCAAGAGACCCAGTACTTC. This translates into CASSHRGLSQETQYF.

The rearrangement joins TRBV2 to TRBJ2-5, with 9 nucleotides matching TRBD1. Trimming cost V 5 bases and J 1 base; bases outside gene matches: 8. CDR3 length equals 16 residues. The germline gives CDR1 SNHLY, CDR2 FYNNEI. CDR3 amino acids: CASSKTGTGLQETQYF. CDR3 bases: TGTGCCAGCAGTAAAACCGGGACAGGGCTCCAAGAGACCCAGTACTTC.

CDR3 sequence: CASSFARRLHNEQFF. CDR3 nucleotides: TGTGCCAGCAGTTTTGCACGCCGACTCCACAATGAGCAGTTCTTC. V is TRBV6-5 and J is TRBJ2-1; D is ambiguous. This CDR3 has 15 amino acids. V was pared by 4 bases and J by 5 bases, with 15 bases between. Germline assignment: CDR1 MNHEY and CDR2 SVGAGI.

Points on this clone: The same CDR3 is also encoded by other DNA sequences in this sample. This chain connects TRBV28 to TRBJ2-7, with D unresolved. The ends were cut back, 5 bases at V and 2 bases at J, with 4 bases in the middle. Germline CDR1 reads MDHEN; CDR2 reads SYDVKM. The CDR3 consists of 11 residues. In nucleotides, the CDR3 is TGTGCCAGCAGTCTAGCCTACGAGCAGTACTTC. It translates to CASSLAYEQYF.

In regard to this clone: Different DNA sequences within this sample yield the same CDR3. CDR3: CASSPGTSTDTQYF. DNA for the CDR3: TGTGCCAGCTCACCTGGGACTAGCACAGATACGCAGTATTTT. The chain has TRBV18 and TRBJ2-3, with TRBD2 as a possible D gene (6 bases). Germline V gives CDR1 KGHSH, CDR2 LQKENI. The CDR3 loop spans 14 amino acids. V dropped 3 bases and J dropped 0 bases, with 7 bases sitting between them. The entire variable domain, with the rest obtained from reference TRBV18 and TRBJ2-3, is as follows: NAGVMQNPRHLVRRRGQEARLRCSPMKGHSHVYWYRQLPEEGLKFMVYLQKENIIDESGMPKERFSAEFPKEGPSILRIQQVVRGDSAAYFCASSPGTSTDTQYFGPGTRLTVL.

V is TRBV9 and J is TRBJ1-1; D possibly corresponds to TRBD1 (5 bases). CDR1 is SGDLS and CDR2 is YYNGEE in the germline V gene. Trimming left V 0 bases short and J 3 bases short, with 9 bases between. The CDR3 has 14 amino acids. The CDR3 DNA is TGTGCCAGCAGCGTAGTCCTGGGGGACACTGAAGCTTTCTTT. Translation gives CASSVVLGDTEAFF.

The rearrangement joins TRBV7-2 to TRBJ1-5; D gene unclear. Trimming cost V 5 bases and J 7 bases, with 18 bases left between them. This CDR3 is built from 15 residues. Germline V gene sequence: CDR1 SGHTA, CDR2 FQGNSA. The CDR3 here is CASSPATGQGQPQHF. DNA for the CDR3: TGTGCCAGCAGCCCAGCGACGGGCCAAGGGCAGCCCCAGCATTTT.

On this clone itself: Other DNA sequences in the sample encode the same CDR3. CDR3 region: CASSLGLAYEQYF. CDR3 sequence (DNA): TGTGCCAGCAGCTTAGGACTAGCCTACGAGCAGTACTTC. The V and J genes are TRBV7-9 and TRBJ2-7; tentatively, D is TRBD2 (6 bases). The CDR3 is made up of 13 amino acids. The V end lost 1 base, the J end lost 2 bases, and 6 bases lay between the germline ends. CDR1 is SEHNR and CDR2 is FQNEAQ in the germline V gene (reference sequence).

CDR3 DNA sequence: TGTGCCAGCAGTGCCGACCCGGTCTACAATGAGCAGTTCTTC. Translation gives CASSADPVYNEQFF. V and J are TRBV6-4 and TRBJ2-1; D ambiguous. Germline-derived CDR1 and CDR2 are MRHNA and SNTAGT. Trimming removed 4 bases from V and 3 bases from J, with 10 bases in between. This CDR3 has 14 residues.

Concerning this clone itself: At the DNA level, this CDR3 is encoded by other sequences in the same sample as well. Here the CDR3 DNA reads TGTGCCAGCAGTGAACAGGGGGCCGGCACTGAAGCTTTCTTT. It encodes CASSEQGAGTEAFF. The chain links TRBV6-1 to TRBJ1-1, with 8 bases matching TRBD1. Germline assignment: CDR1 MNHNS and CDR2 SASEGT. V shed 2 bases and J 4 bases; nucleotides not matched to a gene: 3. The CDR3 consists of 14 residues.